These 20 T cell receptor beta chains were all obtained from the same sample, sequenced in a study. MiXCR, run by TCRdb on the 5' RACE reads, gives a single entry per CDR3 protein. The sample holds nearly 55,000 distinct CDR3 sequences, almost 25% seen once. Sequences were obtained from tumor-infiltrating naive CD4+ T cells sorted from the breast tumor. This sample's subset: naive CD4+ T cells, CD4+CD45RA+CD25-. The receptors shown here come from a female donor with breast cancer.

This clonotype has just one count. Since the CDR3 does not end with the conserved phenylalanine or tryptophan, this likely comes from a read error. The CDR3 region is CSAPGSSGSGKNIQYS. CDR3 DNA sequence: TGCAGTGCTCCCGGTTCCAGCGGGAGTGGCAAAAACATTCAGTACTCC. The chain is built from TRBV20-1 and TRBJ2-4; the match to TRBD2 covers 8 bases. CDR1 and CDR2 from the germline V gene are DFQATT and SNEGSKA (reference sequence). V gave up 5 bases and J gave up 3 bases; unmatched junction bases: 12. CDR3 length: 16 residues.

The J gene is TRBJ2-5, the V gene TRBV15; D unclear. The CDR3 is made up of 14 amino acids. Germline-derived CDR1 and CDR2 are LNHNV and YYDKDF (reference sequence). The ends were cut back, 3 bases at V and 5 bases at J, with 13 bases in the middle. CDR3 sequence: CATSSELQGETQYF. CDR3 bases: TGTGCCACCAGCAGTGAACTCCAAGGGGAGACCCAGTACTTC. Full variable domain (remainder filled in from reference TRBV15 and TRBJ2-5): DAMVIQNPRYQVTQFGKPVTLSCSQTLNHNVMYWYQQKSSQAPKLLFHYYDKDFNNEADTPDNFQSRRPNTSFCFLDIRSPGLGDTAMYLCATSSELQGETQYFGPGTRLLVL.

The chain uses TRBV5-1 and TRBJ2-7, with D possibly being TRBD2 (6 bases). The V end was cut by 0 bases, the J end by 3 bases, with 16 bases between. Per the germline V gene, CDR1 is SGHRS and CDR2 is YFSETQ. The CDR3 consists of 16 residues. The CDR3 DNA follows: TGCGCCAGCAGCTTGGGAGGGACGGGGGTGATCTACGAGCAGTACTTC. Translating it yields CASSLGGTGVIYEQYF.

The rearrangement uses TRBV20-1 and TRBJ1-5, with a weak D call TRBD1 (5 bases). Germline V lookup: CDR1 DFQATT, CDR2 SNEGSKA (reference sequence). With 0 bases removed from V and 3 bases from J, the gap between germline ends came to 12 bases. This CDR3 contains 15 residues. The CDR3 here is CSAREVQALNQPQHF. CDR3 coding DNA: TGCAGTGCTAGAGAGGTACAGGCTCTCAATCAGCCCCAGCATTTT.

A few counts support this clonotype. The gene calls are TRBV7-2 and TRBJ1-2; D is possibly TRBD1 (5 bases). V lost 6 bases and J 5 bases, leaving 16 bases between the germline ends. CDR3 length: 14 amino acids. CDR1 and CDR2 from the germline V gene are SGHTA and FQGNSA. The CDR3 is CASRSLGREYGYTF. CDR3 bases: TGTGCCAGCAGGTCTTTGGGACGGGAGTATGGCTACACCTTC.

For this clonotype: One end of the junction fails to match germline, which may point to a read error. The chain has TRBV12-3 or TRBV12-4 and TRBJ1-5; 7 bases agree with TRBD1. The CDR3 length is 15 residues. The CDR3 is CASSMGQRINQPQRF. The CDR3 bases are TGTGCCAGCAGTATGGGACAGAGGATTAATCAGCCCCAGCGTTTT.

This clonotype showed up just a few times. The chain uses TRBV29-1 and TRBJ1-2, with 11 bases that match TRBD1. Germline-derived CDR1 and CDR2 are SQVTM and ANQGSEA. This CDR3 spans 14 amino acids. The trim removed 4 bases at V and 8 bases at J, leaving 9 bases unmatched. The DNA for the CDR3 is TGCAGCGTTGCAAGGACAGGGGGCGGAGGAGGCTACACCTTC. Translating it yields CSVARTGGGGGYTF.

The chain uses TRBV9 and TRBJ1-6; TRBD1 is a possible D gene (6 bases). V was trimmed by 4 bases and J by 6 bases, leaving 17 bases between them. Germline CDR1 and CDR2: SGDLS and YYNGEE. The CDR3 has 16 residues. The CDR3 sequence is CASSTFAGHINSPLHF. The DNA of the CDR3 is TGTGCCAGCAGCACCTTCGCGGGACACATTAATTCACCCCTCCACTTT. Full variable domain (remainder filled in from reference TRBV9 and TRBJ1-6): DSGVTQTPKHLITATGQRVTLRCSPRSGDLSVYWYQQSLDQGLQFLIQYYNGEERAKGNILERFSAQQFPDLHSELNLSSLELGDSALYFCASSTFAGHINSPLHFGNGTRLTVT.

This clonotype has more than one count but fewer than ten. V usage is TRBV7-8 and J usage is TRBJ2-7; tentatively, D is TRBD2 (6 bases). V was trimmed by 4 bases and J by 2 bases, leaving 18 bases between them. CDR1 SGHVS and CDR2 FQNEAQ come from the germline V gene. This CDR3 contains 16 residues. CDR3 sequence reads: CASSYSGTPPTYEQYF. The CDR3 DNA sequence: TGTGCCAGCAGCTACTCCGGGACTCCGCCCACCTACGAGCAGTACTTC.

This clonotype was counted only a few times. The CDR3 nucleotides are TGTGCCAGCAGCCAAGATGACCCCCTTGGGTGGGGGGCCTACGAGCAGTACTTC. Encoded protein: CASSQDDPLGWGAYEQYF. This chain uses TRBV3-1 with TRBJ2-7; possibly TRBD2 for D (6 bases). The germline V gene encodes CDR1 LGHDT and CDR2 YNNKEL (reference sequence). V dropped 0 bases and J dropped 2 bases, with 20 bases sitting between them. The CDR3 is made up of 18 amino acids.

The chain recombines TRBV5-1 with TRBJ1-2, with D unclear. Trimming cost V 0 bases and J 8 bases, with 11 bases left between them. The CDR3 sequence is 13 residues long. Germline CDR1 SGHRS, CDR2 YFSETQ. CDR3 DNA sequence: TGCGCCAGCAGCTTGGCCCCCTTACAAGGCTACACCTTC. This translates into CASSLAPLQGYTF.

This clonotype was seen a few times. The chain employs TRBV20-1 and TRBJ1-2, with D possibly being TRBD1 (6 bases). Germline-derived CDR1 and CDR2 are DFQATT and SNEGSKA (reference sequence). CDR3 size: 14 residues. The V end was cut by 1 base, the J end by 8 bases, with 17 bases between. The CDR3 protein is CSARAGGAMGGYTF. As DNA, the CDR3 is TGCAGTGCTAGAGCTGGGGGGGCGATGGGGGGCTACACCTTC.

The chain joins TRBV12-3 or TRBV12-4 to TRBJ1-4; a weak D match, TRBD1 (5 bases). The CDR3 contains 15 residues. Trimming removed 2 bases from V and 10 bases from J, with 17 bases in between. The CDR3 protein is CASSLIGSRRGKLFF. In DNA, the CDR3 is TGTGCCAGCAGTTTAATAGGGTCCCGGAGGGGAAAACTGTTTTTT.

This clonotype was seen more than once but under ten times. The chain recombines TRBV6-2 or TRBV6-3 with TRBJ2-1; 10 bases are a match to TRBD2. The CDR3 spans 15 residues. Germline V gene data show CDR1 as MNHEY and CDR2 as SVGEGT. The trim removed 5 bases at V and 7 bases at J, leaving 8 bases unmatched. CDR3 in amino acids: CASSAEGLARNEQFF. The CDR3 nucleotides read TGTGCCAGCAGTGCCGAGGGACTAGCGCGGAATGAGCAGTTCTTC.

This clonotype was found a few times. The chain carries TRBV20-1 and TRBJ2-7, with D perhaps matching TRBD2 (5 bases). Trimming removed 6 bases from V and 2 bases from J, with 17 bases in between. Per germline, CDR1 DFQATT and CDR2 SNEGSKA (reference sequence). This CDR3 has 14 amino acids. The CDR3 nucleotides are TGCAGTGCAAAGCTTAGCGAACCCCCCTACGAGCAGTACTTC. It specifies CSAKLSEPPYEQYF.

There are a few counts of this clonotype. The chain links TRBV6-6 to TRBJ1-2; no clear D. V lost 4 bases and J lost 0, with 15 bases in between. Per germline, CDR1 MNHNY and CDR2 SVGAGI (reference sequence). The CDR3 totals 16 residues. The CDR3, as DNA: TGTGCCAGCAGTTGGGCGGGTCCTCAGGCTAACTATGGCTACACCTTC. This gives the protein CASSWAGPQANYGYTF.

The CDR3 region is CSAPRRGDSRDTQYF. The CDR3 bases are TGCAGTGCTCCCCGGAGGGGGGACTCACGAGATACGCAGTATTTT. The V gene is TRBV20-1, the J gene TRBJ2-3; D might be TRBD1 or TRBD2, each matching 6 bases. CDR3 size: 15 residues. CDR1 and CDR2 (germline): DFQATT, SNEGSKA (reference sequence). Between the trimmed V and J ends, which lost 5 bases and 5 bases, there was a span of 20 bases.

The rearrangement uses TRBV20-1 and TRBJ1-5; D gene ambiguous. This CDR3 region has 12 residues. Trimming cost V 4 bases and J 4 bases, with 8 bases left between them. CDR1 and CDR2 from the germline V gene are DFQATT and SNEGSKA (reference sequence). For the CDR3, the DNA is TGCAGTGCTAAAAGGGTTAATCAGCCCCAGCATTTT. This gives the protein CSAKRVNQPQHF.

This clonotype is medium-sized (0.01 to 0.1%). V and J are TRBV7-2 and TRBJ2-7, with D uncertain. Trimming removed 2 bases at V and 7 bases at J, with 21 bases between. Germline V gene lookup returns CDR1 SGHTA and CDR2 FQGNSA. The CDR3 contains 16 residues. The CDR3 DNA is TGTGCCAGCAGCTTATTATTTCCAGCCCACGGACCGGAGCAGTACTTC. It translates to CASSLLFPAHGPEQYF. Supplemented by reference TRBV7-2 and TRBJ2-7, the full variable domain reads GAGVSQSPSNKVTEKGKDVELRCDPISGHTALYWYRQSLGQGLEFLIYFQGNSAPDKSGLPSDRFSAERTGGSVSTLTIQRTQQEDSAVYLCASSLLFPAHGPEQYFGPGTRLTVT.

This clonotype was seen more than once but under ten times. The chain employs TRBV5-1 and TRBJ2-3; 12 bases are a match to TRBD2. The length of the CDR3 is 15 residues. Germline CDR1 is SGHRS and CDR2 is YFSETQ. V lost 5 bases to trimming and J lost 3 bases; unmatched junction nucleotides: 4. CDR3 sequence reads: CASSSGTSGTDTQYF. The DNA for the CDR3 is TGCGCCAGCAGTTCGGGGACTAGCGGGACAGATACGCAGTATTTT.